A selection of T cell receptor beta chains follows, all from one sample in a study of T cells in Graves' hyperthyroidism and ophthalmopathy. TCRdb itself ran the multiplex PCR reads through MiXCR, one entry per CDR3 protein. The sample lists around 380,000 distinct CDR3 sequences; about 14% were seen once. Sequencing used blood. The source is a man aged 25-40 years with Graves' hyperthyroidism that later progressed to Graves' ophthalmopathy. Each CDR3 is given with its conserved first and last residue. The order of the fields is CDR3 length, J gene, V gene, CDR3 protein.

cdr3_length: 20
j_call: TRBJ2-2
v_call: TRBV27
cdr3_aa: CASRSPGLAGGASRTGELFF

cdr3_length: 14
j_call: TRBJ2-5
v_call: TRBV2
cdr3_aa: CASSLLEGQETQYF

cdr3_length: 15
j_call: TRBJ1-3
v_call: TRBV20-1
cdr3_aa: CSARTHTGYGNTIYF

cdr3_length: 18
j_call: TRBJ2-5
v_call: TRBV7-8
cdr3_aa: CASTPWLAGGNGGETQYF

cdr3_length: 11
j_call: TRBJ1-1
v_call: TRBV20-1
cdr3_aa: CSTDRETEAFF

cdr3_length: 13
j_call: TRBJ2-3
v_call: TRBV30
cdr3_aa: CAWAEGRTDTQYF

cdr3_length: 18
j_call: TRBJ2-2
v_call: TRBV4-1
cdr3_aa: CASSQDLANRGHTGELFF

cdr3_length: 15
j_call: TRBJ1-2
v_call: TRBV9
cdr3_aa: CASSAFLTPRGSYTF

cdr3_length: 12
j_call: TRBJ1-3
v_call: TRBV29-1
cdr3_aa: CSVLGQGNTIYF

cdr3_length: 16
j_call: TRBJ2-7
v_call: TRBV12-3/TRBV12-4
cdr3_aa: CASSSSRTEYPYEQYF

cdr3_length: 13
j_call: TRBJ1-2
v_call: TRBV29-1
cdr3_aa: CSALPQGAEGYTF

cdr3_length: 19
j_call: TRBJ1-2
v_call: TRBV7-8
cdr3_aa: CASSPRTRPHLTQNYGYTF

cdr3_length: 14
j_call: TRBJ1-6
v_call: TRBV9
cdr3_aa: CATSRGHYNSPLHF

cdr3_length: 13
j_call: TRBJ2-7
v_call: TRBV12-3/TRBV12-4
cdr3_aa: CASSNRGSYEQYF

cdr3_length: 12
j_call: TRBJ1-1
v_call: TRBV5-5
cdr3_aa: CASREGVTEAFF

cdr3_length: 15
j_call: TRBJ2-2
v_call: TRBV4-1
cdr3_aa: CASSQEGVNTGELFF

cdr3_length: 15
j_call: TRBJ1-3
v_call: TRBV18
cdr3_aa: CASSPAKGLGNTIYF

cdr3_length: 15
j_call: TRBJ2-5
v_call: TRBV7-9
cdr3_aa: CASTQLVGERETQYF

cdr3_length: 14
j_call: TRBJ2-2
v_call: TRBV6-1
cdr3_aa: CASRTSGGSGELFF

cdr3_length: 14
j_call: TRBJ1-2
v_call: TRBV7-9
cdr3_aa: CASSLDTHNYGYTF

cdr3_length: 14
j_call: TRBJ1-5
v_call: TRBV9
cdr3_aa: CASSVGQYNQPQHF

cdr3_length: 14
j_call: TRBJ1-6
v_call: TRBV6-1
cdr3_aa: CASREQGAQSPLHF

cdr3_length: 13
j_call: TRBJ1-1
v_call: TRBV11-3
cdr3_aa: CASSLGGHTEAFF

cdr3_length: 11
j_call: TRBJ2-7
v_call: TRBV12-3/TRBV12-4
cdr3_aa: CASARGYEQYF

cdr3_length: 16
j_call: TRBJ1-4
v_call: TRBV27
cdr3_aa: CASSPQGRGANEKLFF

cdr3_length: 16
j_call: TRBJ1-1
v_call: TRBV5-6
cdr3_aa: CASSVVVGILNTEAFF

cdr3_length: 14
j_call: TRBJ1-1
v_call: TRBV12-3/TRBV12-4
cdr3_aa: CASSPQTGGFEAFF

cdr3_length: 16
j_call: TRBJ1-5
v_call: TRBV12-3/TRBV12-4
cdr3_aa: CASSFGGRYSNQPQHF

cdr3_length: 16
j_call: TRBJ2-7
v_call: TRBV5-5
cdr3_aa: CASSPRGSGGWYEQYF

cdr3_length: 14
j_call: TRBJ2-3
v_call: TRBV15
cdr3_aa: CATSTSGEVDTQYF

cdr3_length: 15
j_call: TRBJ2-1
v_call: TRBV7-9
cdr3_aa: CASSSTSSSYNEQFF

cdr3_length: 15
j_call: TRBJ2-3
v_call: TRBV29-1
cdr3_aa: CSAPNWDSSTDTQYF

cdr3_length: 14
j_call: TRBJ2-5
v_call: TRBV12-3/TRBV12-4
cdr3_aa: CASRSGRGGETQYF

cdr3_length: 12
j_call: TRBJ2-5
v_call: TRBV7-9
cdr3_aa: CASSSDGSDQYF

cdr3_length: 15
j_call: TRBJ1-3
v_call: TRBV6-1
cdr3_aa: CASSEDLGAGNTIYF

cdr3_length: 14
j_call: TRBJ1-3
v_call: TRBV5-1
cdr3_aa: CASSRTATGNTIYF

cdr3_length: 13
j_call: TRBJ2-7
v_call: TRBV20-1
cdr3_aa: CSARSPFGYEQYF

cdr3_length: 11
j_call: TRBJ1-2
v_call: TRBV20-1
cdr3_aa: CSATIRHGYTF

cdr3_length: 15
j_call: TRBJ2-5
v_call: TRBV25-1
cdr3_aa: CASSESLGSSVTQYF

cdr3_length: 14
j_call: TRBJ2-1
v_call: TRBV27
cdr3_aa: CATLPGLAAHEQFF

cdr3_length: 15
j_call: TRBJ2-3
v_call: TRBV7-8
cdr3_aa: CASSLGRQSTDTQYF

cdr3_length: 17
j_call: TRBJ1-4
v_call: TRBV3-1
cdr3_aa: CASSQENGGGGDEKLFF

cdr3_length: 14
j_call: TRBJ1-2
v_call: TRBV2
cdr3_aa: CASSRGQGGQDYTF

cdr3_length: 16
j_call: TRBJ2-7
v_call: TRBV27
cdr3_aa: CASSLSGLAGSYEQYF

cdr3_length: 14
j_call: TRBJ1-4
v_call: TRBV6-1
cdr3_aa: CASSEGDRGGKLFF

cdr3_length: 14
j_call: TRBJ1-5
v_call: TRBV2
cdr3_aa: CASTWTVSNQPQHF

cdr3_length: 14
j_call: TRBJ1-1
v_call: TRBV15
cdr3_aa: CATSRGLGDTEAFF

cdr3_length: 13
j_call: TRBJ2-7
v_call: TRBV20-1
cdr3_aa: CSALAGGSYEQYF

cdr3_length: 11
j_call: TRBJ2-3
v_call: TRBV7-8
cdr3_aa: CASGLVDTQYF

cdr3_length: 13
j_call: TRBJ1-5
v_call: TRBV28
cdr3_aa: CASSFIVNQPQHF

cdr3_length: 14
j_call: TRBJ1-1
v_call: TRBV12-3/TRBV12-4
cdr3_aa: CASSPREGGTEAFF

cdr3_length: 16
j_call: TRBJ2-5
v_call: TRBV12-3/TRBV12-4
cdr3_aa: CASSPRLAGGGETQYF

cdr3_length: 15
j_call: TRBJ2-3
v_call: TRBV12-3/TRBV12-4
cdr3_aa: CASSWAQGLADTQYF

cdr3_length: 14
j_call: TRBJ1-2
v_call: TRBV15
cdr3_aa: CATSRDRGNYGYTF

cdr3_length: 16
j_call: TRBJ2-5
v_call: TRBV5-5
cdr3_aa: CASSSILAGGFETQYF

cdr3_length: 15
j_call: TRBJ2-3
v_call: TRBV5-1
cdr3_aa: CASRGGGVRADTQYF

cdr3_length: 15
j_call: TRBJ1-1
v_call: TRBV9
cdr3_aa: CASSVVPTLATEAFF

cdr3_length: 14
j_call: TRBJ2-7
v_call: TRBV15
cdr3_aa: CATSRDPASSAQYF

cdr3_length: 17
j_call: TRBJ2-5
v_call: TRBV7-9
cdr3_aa: CASSLAGSGGFQETQYF

cdr3_length: 14
j_call: TRBJ2-2
v_call: TRBV2
cdr3_aa: CARRTGDNTGELFF